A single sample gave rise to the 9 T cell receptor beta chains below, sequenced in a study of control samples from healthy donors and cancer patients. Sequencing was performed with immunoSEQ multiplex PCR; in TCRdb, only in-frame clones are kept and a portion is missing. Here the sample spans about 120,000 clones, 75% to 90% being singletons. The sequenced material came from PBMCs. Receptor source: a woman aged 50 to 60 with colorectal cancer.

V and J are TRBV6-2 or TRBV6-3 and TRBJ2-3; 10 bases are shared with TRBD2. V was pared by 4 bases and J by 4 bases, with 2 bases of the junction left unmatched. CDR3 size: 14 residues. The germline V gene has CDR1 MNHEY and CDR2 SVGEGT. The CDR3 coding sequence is TGTGCCAGCAGTTCGACTAGCGGGTCAGATACGCAGTATTTT. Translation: CASSSTSGSDTQYF.

The CDR3 DNA reads as TGTGCCAGCAGCTTGGACAGGGACGCTCGCTACACCTTC. Its protein is CASSLDRDARYTF. The chain carries TRBV5-4 and TRBJ1-2; a possible D gene is TRBD1 (6 bases). This CDR3 comprises 13 residues. The V end was cut by 0 bases, the J end by 9 bases, with 12 bases between. Germline lookup yields CDR1 SGHNT and CDR2 YYREEE (reference sequence).

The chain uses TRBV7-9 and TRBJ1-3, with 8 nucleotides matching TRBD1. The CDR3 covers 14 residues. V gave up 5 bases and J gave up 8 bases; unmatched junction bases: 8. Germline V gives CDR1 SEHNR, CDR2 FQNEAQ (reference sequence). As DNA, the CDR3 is TGTGCCAGCAGCGAGTGGACAGGGTCGGACACCATATATTTT. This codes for CASSEWTGSDTIYF.

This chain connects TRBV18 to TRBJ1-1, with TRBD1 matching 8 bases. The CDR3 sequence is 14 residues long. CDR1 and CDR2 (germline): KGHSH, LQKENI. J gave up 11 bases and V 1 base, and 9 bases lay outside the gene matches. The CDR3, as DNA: TGTGCCAGCTCACCACAGCCACAGGGGGACGTGGCTTTCTTT. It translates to CASSPQPQGDVAFF.

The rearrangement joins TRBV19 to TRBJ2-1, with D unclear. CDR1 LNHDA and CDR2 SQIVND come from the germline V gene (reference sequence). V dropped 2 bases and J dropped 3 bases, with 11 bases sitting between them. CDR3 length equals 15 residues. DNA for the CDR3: TGTGCCAGTAGTATATTTGCAGTGAACTACAATGAGCAGTTCTTC. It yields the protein CASSIFAVNYNEQFF. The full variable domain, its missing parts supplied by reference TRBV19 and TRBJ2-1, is DGGITQSPKYLFRKEGQNVTLSCEQNLNHDAMYWYRQDPGQGLRLIYYSQIVNDFQKGDIAEGYSVSREKKESFPLTVTSAQKNPTAFYLCASSIFAVNYNEQFFGPGTRLTVL.

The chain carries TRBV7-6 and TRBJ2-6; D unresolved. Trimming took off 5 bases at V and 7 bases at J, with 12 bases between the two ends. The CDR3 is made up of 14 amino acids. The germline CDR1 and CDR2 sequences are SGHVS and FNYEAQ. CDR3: CASSPIRGANVLTF. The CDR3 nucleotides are TGTGCCAGCAGCCCTATTAGAGGTGCCAACGTCCTGACTTTC. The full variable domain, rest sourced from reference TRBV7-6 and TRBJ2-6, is GAGVSQSPRYKVTKRGQDVALRCDPISGHVSLYWYRQALGQGPEFLTYFNYEAQQDKSGLPNDRFSAERPEGSISTLTIQRTEQRDSAMYRCASSPIRGANVLTFGAGSRLTVL.

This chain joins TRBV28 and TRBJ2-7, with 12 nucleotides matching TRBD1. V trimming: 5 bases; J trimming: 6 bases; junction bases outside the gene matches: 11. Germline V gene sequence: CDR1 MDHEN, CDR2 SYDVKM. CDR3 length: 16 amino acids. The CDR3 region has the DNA TGTGCCAGCAGTGACCGAACGGGACAGGGGGCGTCCGAGCAGTACTTC. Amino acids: CASSDRTGQGASEQYF.

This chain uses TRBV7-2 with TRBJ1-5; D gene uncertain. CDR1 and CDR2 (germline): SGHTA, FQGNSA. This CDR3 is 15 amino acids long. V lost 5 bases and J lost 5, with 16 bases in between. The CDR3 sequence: CASSPRQSLDQPQHF. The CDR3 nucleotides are TGTGCCAGCAGCCCTAGGCAGAGCCTAGATCAGCCCCAGCATTTT. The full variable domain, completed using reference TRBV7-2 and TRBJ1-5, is GAGVSQSPSNKVTEKGKDVELRCDPISGHTALYWYRQSLGQGLEFLIYFQGNSAPDKSGLPSDRFSAERTGGSVSTLTIQRTQQEDSAVYLCASSPRQSLDQPQHFGDGTRLSIL.

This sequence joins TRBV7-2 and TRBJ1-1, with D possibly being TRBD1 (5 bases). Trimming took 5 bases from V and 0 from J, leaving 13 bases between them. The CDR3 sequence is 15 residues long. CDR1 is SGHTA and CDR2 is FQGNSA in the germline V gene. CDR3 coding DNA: TGTGCCAGCAGCAAACCAGGGAACATGAACACTGAAGCTTTCTTT. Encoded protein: CASSKPGNMNTEAFF.